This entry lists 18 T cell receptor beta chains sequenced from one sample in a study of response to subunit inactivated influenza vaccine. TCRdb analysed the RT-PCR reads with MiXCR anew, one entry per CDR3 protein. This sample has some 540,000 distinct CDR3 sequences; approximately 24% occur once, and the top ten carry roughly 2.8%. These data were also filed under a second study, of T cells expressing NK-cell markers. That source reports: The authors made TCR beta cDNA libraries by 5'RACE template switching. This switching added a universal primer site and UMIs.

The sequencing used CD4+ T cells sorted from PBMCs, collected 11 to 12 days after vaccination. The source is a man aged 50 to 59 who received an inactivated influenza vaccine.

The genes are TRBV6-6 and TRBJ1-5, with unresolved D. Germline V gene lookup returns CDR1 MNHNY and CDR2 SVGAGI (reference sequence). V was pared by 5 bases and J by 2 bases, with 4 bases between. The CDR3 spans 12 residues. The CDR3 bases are TGTGCCAGCAGTCCGGGCAATCAGCCCCAGCATTTT. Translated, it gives CASSPGNQPQHF.

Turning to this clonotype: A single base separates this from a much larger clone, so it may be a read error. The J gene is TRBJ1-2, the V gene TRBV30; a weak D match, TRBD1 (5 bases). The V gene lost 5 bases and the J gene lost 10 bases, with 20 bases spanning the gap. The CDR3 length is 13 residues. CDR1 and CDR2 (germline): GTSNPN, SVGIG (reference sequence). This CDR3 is CAWSGQGGGVYTF. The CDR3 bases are TGTGCCTGGTCTGGGCAGGGCGGCGGTGTCTACACCTTC.

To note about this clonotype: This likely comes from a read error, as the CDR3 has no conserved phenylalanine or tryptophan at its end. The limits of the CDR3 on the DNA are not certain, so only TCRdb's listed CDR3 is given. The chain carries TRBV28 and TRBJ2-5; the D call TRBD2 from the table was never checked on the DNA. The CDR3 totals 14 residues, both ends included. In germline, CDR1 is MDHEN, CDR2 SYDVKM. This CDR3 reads CASSPPPGLGHLTL.

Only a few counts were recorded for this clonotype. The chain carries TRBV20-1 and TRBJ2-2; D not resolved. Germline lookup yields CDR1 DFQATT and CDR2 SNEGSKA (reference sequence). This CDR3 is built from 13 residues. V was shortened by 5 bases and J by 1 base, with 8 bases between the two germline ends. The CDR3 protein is CSAPSLNTGELFF. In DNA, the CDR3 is TGCAGTGCTCCGTCCCTGAACACCGGGGAGCTGTTTTTT.

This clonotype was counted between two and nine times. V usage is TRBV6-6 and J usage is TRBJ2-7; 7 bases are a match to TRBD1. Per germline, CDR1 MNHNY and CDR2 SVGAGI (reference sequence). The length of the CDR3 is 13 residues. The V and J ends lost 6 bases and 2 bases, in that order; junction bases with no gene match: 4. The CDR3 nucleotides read TGTGCCAGCAGGCAGGGGGTAACCTACGAGCAGTACTTC. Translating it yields CASRQGVTYEQYF.

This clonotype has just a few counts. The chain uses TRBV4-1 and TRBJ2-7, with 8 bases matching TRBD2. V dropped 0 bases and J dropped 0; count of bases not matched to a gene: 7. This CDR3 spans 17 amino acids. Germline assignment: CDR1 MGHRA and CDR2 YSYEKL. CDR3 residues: CASSQEPWRGASYEQYF. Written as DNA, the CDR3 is TGCGCCAGCAGCCAAGAGCCTTGGCGGGGGGCCTCCTACGAGCAGTACTTC.

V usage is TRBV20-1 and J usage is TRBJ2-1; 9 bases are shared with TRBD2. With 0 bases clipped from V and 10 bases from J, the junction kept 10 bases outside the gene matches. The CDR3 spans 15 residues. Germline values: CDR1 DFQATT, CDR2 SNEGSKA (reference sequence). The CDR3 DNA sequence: TGCAGTGCTAGAGATCGGGGGCGGGGGGGCCGAGAGCAGTTCTTC. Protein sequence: CSARDRGRGGREQFF.

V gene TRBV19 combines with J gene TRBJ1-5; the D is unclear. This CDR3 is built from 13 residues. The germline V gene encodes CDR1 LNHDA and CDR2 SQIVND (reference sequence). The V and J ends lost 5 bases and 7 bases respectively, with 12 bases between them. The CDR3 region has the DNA TGTGCCAGTAGTTTGGGATTCAACCAGCCCCAGCATTTT. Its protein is CASSLGFNQPQHF. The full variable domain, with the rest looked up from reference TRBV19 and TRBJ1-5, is DGGITQSPKYLFRKEGQNVTLSCEQNLNHDAMYWYRQDPGQGLRLIYYSQIVNDFQKGDIAEGYSVSREKKESFPLTVTSAQKNPTAFYLCASSLGFNQPQHFGDGTRLSIL.

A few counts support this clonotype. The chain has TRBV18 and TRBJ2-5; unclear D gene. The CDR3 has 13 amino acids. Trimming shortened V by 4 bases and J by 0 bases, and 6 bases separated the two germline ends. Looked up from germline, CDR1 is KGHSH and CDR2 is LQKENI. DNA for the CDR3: TGTGCCAGCTCACAACAGAACCAAGAGACCCAGTACTTC. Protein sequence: CASSQQNQETQYF. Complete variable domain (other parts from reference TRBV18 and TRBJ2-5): NAGVMQNPRHLVRRRGQEARLRCSPMKGHSHVYWYRQLPEEGLKFMVYLQKENIIDESGMPKERFSAEFPKEGPSILRIQQVVRGDSAAYFCASSQQNQETQYFGPGTRLLVL.

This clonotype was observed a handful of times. This chain's CDR3 is CSAKDRGNTEAFF. CDR3 in DNA: TGCAGTGCCAAGGACAGGGGGAACACTGAAGCTTTCTTT. The rearrangement uses TRBV20-1 and TRBJ1-1, with 9 bases matching TRBD1. This CDR3 has 13 residues. Germline-derived CDR1 and CDR2 are DFQATT and SNEGSKA (reference sequence). V shed 6 bases, J shed 1 base, and the junction held 3 bases outside the gene matches.

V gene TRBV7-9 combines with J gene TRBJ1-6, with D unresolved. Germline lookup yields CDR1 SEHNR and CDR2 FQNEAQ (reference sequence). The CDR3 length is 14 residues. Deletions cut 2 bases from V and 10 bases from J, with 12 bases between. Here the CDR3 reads CASSLSIGGSPLHF. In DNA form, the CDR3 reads TGTGCCAGCAGCTTAAGCATCGGAGGGTCACCCCTCCACTTT.

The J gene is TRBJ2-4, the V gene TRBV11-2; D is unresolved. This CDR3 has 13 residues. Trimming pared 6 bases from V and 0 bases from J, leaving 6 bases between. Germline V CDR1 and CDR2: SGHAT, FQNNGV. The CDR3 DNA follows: TGTGCCAGCAGGGGTTTAGCCAAAAACATTCAGTACTTC. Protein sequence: CASRGLAKNIQYF. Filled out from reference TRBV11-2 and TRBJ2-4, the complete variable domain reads EAGVAQSPRYKIIEKRQSVAFWCNPISGHATLYWYQQILGQGPKLLIQFQNNGVVDDSQLPKDRFSAERLKGVDSTLKIQPAKLEDSAVYLCASRGLAKNIQYFGAGTRLSVL.

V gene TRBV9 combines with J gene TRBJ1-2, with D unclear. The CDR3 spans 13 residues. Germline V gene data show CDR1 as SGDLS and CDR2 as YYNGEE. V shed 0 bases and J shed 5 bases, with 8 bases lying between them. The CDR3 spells CASSVVAGYGYTF. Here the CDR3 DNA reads TGTGCCAGCAGCGTAGTGGCGGGGTATGGCTACACCTTC.

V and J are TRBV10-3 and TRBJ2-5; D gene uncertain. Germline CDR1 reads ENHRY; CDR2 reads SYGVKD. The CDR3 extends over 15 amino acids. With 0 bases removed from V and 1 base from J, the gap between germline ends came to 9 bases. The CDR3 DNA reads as TGTGCCATCAGTGAGTCCGACGGACGCCAAGAGACCCAGTACTTC. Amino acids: CAISESDGRQETQYF.

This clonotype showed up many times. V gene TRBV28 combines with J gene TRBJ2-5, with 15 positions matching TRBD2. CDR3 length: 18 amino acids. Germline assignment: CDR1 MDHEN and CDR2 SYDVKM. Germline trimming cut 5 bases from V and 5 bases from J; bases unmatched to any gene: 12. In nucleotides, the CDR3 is TGTGCCAGCAGTCCGAGGACTAGCGGGAGGGCCGGGGCGGAGACCCAGTACTTC. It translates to CASSPRTSGRAGAETQYF.

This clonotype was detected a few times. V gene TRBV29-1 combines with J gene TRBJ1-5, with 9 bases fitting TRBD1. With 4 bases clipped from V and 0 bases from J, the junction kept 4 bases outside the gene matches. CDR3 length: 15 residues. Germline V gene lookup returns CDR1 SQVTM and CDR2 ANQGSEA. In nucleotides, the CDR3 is TGCAGCGTTGCGACAGGGGGAAATAGCAATCAGCCCCAGCATTTT. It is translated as CSVATGGNSNQPQHF.

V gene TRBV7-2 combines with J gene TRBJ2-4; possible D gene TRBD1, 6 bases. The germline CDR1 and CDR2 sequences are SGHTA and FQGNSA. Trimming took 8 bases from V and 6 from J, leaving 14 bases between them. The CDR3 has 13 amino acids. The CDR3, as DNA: TGTGCCAGCGGGGCGGTACAGGGAAACATTCAGTACTTC. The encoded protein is CASGAVQGNIQYF.

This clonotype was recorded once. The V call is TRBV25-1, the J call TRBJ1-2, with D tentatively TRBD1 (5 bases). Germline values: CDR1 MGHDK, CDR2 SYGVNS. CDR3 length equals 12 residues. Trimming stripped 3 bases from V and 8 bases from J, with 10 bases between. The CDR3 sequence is CASSDGTSGYTF. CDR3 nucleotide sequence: TGTGCCAGCAGTGATGGGACGTCCGGCTACACCTTC.